This TCR beta chain was recorded in a study of shared clonotypes between healthy human individuals. Assay used: immunoSEQ multiplex PCR; TCRdb lists only in-frame clones, some missing. The sample records over 1.5 million clones, nearly 99% being singletons. The CDR3 has 15 amino acids. Trimming took 2 bases from V and 6 from J, leaving 14 bases between them. The germline CDR1 and CDR2 sequences are SGHTA and FQGTGA. Healthy adults negative for HIV, lacking recent acute infections or vaccinations, served as donors. The sequence came from a man aged 25-45 years in good health. The J gene is TRBJ2-1, the V gene TRBV7-3; D gene unclear. The specimen sequenced was naive CD4+ T cells sorted from blood. Subset of the sample: CD45RA+ positively selected. The CDR3 here is CASSLSVHGSNEQFF. CDR3 bases: TGTGCCAGCAGCTTATCTGTGCACGGGTCCAATGAGCAGTTCTTC.